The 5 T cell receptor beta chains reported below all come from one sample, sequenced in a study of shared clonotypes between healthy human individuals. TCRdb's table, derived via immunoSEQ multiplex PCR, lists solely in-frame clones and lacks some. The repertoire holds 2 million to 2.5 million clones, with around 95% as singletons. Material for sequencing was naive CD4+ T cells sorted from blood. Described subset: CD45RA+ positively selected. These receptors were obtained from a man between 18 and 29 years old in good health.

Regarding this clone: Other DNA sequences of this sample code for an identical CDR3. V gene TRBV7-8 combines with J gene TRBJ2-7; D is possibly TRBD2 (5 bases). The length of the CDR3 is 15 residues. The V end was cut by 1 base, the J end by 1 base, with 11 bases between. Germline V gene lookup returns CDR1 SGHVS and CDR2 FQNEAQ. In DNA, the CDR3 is TGTGCCAGCAGCTTAGGATCGGGCGGGTCCTACGAGCAGTACTTC. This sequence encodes CASSLGSGGSYEQYF.

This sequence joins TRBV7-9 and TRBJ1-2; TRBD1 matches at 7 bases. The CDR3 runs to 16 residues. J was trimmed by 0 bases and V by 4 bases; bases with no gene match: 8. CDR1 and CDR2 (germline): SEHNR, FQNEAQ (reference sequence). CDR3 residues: CASSSRDRRTNYGYTF. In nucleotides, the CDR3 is TGTGCCAGCAGCTCCCGGGACAGAAGAACTAACTATGGCTACACCTTC.

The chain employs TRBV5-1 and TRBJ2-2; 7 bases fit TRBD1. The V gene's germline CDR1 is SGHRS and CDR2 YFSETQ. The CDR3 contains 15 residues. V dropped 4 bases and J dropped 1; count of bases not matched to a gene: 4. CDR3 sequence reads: CASSRRQGNTGELFF. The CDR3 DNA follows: TGCGCCAGCAGCAGACGACAGGGGAACACCGGGGAGCTGTTTTTT.

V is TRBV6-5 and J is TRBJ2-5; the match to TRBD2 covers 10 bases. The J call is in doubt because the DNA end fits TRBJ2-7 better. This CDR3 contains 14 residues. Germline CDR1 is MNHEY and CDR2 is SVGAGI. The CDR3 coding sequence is TGTGCCAGCAGCTGGACTAGCGGAATCTACGAGCAGTACTTC. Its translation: CASSWTSGIYEQYF.

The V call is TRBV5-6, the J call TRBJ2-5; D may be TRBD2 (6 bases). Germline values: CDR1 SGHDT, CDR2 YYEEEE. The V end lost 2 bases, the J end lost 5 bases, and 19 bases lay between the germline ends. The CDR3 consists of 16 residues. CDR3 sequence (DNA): TGTGCCAGCAGCTTAGGAGGGGTTAAGGCGTGGGAGACCCAGTACTTC. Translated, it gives CASSLGGVKAWETQYF.